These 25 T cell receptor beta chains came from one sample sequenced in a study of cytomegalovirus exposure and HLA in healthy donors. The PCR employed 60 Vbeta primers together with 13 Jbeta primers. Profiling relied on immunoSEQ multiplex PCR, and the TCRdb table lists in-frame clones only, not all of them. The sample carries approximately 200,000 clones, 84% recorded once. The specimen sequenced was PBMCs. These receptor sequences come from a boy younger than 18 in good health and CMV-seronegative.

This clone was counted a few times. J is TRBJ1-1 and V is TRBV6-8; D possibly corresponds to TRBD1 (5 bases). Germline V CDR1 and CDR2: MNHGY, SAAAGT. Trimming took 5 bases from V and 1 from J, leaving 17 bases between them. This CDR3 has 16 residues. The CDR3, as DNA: TGTGCCAGCAGTGGGAGGGAGGGGAGTCGGAACACTGAAGCTTTCTTT. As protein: CASSGREGSRNTEAFF.

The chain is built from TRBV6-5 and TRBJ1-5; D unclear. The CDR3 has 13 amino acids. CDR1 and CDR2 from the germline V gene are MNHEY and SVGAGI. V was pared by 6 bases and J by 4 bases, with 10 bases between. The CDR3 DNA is TGTGCCAGCAGCTTTAACAGAAATCAGCCCCAGCATTTT. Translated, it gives CASSFNRNQPQHF.

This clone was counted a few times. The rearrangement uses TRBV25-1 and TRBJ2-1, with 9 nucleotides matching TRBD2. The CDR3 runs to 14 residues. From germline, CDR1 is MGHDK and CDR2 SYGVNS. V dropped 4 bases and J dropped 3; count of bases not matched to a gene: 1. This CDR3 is CASSVSGSYNEQFF. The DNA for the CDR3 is TGTGCCAGCAGTGTTAGCGGGAGCTACAATGAGCAGTTCTTC.

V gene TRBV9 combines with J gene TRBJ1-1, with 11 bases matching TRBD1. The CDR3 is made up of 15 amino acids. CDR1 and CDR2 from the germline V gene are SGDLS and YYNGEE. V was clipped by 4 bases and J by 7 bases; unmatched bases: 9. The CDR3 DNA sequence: TGTGCCAGCAGCAAACGGACAGGGGGCGGAGGTGAAGCTTTCTTT. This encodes CASSKRTGGGGEAFF.

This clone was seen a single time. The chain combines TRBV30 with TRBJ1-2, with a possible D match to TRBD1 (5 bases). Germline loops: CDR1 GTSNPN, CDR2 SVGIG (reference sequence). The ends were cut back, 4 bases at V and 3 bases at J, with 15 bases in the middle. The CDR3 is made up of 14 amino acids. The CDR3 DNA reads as TGTGCCTGGATAGCGGGGGATAACTACTATGGCTACACCTTC. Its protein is CAWIAGDNYYGYTF.

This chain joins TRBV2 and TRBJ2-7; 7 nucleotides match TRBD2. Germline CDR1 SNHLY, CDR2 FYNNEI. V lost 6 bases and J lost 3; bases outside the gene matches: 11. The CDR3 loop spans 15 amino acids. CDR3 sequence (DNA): TGTGCCAGCAGGAGGGTCGGGCTAGCGGACTACGAGCAGTACTTC. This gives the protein CASRRVGLADYEQYF.

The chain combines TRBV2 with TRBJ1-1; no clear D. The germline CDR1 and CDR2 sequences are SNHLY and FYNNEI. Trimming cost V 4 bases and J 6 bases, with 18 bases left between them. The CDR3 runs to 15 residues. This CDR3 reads CASSAQPRGTSEAFF. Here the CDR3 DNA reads TGTGCCAGCAGTGCTCAGCCCCGAGGCACCTCTGAAGCTTTCTTT.

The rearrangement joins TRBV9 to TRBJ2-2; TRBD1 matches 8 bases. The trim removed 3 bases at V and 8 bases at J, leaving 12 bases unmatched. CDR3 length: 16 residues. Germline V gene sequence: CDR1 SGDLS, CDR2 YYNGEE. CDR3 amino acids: CASSAHPTGDKGELFF. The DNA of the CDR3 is TGTGCCAGCAGCGCCCATCCGACAGGGGATAAGGGGGAGCTGTTTTTT.

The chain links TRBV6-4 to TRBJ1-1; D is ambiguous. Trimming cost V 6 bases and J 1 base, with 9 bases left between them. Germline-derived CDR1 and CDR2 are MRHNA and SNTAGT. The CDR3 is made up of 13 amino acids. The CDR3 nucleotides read TGTGCCAGCAGCGAAACAGAGAACACTGAAGCTTTCTTT. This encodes CASSETENTEAFF.

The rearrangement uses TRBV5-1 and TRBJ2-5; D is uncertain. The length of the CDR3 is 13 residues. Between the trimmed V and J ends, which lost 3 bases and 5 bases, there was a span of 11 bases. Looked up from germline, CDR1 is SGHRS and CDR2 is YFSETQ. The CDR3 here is CASSSQARETQYF. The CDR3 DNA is TGCGCCAGCAGCTCCCAGGCCCGGGAGACCCAGTACTTC.

CDR3 nucleotide sequence: TGTGCCAGCAGCCCCCGGGACAGGGAGAGGGGGCAGTTCTTC. Its protein is CASSPRDRERGQFF. The chain recombines TRBV5-5 with TRBJ2-1, with 9 bases identical to TRBD1. Germline values: CDR1 SGHKS, CDR2 YYEKEE (reference sequence). Trimming removed 4 bases from V and 12 bases from J; junction bases left unmatched: 11. The CDR3 loop spans 14 amino acids.

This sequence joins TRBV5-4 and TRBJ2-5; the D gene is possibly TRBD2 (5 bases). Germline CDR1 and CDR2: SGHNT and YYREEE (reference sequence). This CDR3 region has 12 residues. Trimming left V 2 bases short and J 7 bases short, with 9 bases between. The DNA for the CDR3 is TGTGCCAGCAGCTTAAGTCGGGGGACCCAGTACTTC. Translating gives CASSLSRGTQYF.

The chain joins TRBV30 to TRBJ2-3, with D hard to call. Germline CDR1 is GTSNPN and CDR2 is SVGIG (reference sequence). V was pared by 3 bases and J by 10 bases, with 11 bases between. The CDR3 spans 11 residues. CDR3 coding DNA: TGTGCCTGGAGCCCCGGTACCGCGCAGTATTTT. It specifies CAWSPGTAQYF.

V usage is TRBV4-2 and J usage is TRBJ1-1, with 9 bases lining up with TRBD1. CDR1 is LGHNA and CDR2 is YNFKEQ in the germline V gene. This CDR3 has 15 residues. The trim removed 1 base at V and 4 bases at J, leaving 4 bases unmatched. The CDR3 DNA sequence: TGTGCCAGCAGCCAAGGGTTACAGGGGGCCACTGAAGCTTTCTTT. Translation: CASSQGLQGATEAFF.

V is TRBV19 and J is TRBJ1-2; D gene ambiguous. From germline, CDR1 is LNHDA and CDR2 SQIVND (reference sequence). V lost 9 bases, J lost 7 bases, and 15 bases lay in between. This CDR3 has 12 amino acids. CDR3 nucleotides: TGTGCCAGCGGCTACCTAGGTGGTGGCTACACCTTC. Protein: CASGYLGGGYTF.

CDR3 amino acids: CASSQKDRAETQYF. As DNA, the CDR3 is TGTGCCAGCTCCCAGAAGGACAGGGCAGAGACCCAGTACTTC. The chain links TRBV18 to TRBJ2-5; 8 bases line up with TRBD1. The CDR3 runs to 14 residues. Germline V gene sequence: CDR1 KGHSH, CDR2 LQKENI. With V trimmed by 6 bases and J by 4 bases, 7 bases remained unmatched.

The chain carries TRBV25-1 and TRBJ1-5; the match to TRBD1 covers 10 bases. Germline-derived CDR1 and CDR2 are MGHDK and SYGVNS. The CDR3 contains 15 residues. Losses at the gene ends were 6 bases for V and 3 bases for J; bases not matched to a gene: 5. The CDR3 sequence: CASSLGQGDNQPQHF. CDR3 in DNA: TGTGCCAGCAGCCTAGGACAGGGGGACAATCAGCCCCAGCATTTT.

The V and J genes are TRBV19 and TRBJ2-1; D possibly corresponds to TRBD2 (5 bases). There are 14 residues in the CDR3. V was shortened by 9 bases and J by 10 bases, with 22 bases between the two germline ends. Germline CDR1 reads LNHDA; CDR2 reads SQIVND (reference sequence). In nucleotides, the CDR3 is TGTGCCAGCAAGACCGGGAAGACCACCCGGGAGCAGTTCTTC. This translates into CASKTGKTTREQFF. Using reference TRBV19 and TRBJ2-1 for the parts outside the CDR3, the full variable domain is DGGITQSPKYLFRKEGQNVTLSCEQNLNHDAMYWYRQDPGQGLRLIYYSQIVNDFQKGDIAEGYSVSREKKESFPLTVTSAQKNPTAFYLCASKTGKTTREQFFGPGTRLTVL.

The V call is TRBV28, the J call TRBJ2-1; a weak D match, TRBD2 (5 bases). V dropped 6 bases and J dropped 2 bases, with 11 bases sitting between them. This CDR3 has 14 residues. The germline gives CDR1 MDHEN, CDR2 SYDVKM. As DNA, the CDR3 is TGTGCCAGCAGGTCAACTAGGCCCTACAATGAGCAGTTCTTC. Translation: CASRSTRPYNEQFF.

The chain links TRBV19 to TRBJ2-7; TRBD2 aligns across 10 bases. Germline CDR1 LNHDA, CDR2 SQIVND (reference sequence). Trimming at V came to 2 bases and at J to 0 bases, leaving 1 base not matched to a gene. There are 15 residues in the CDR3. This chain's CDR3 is CASSITSGTSYEQYF. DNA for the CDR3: TGTGCCAGTAGTATAACTAGCGGGACCTCCTACGAGCAGTACTTC. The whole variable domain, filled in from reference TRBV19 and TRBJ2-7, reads DGGITQSPKYLFRKEGQNVTLSCEQNLNHDAMYWYRQDPGQGLRLIYYSQIVNDFQKGDIAEGYSVSREKKESFPLTVTSAQKNPTAFYLCASSITSGTSYEQYFGPGTRLTVT.

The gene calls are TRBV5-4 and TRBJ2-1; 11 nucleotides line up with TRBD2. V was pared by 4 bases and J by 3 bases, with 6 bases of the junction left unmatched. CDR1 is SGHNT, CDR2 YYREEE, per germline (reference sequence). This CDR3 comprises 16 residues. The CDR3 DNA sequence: TGTGCCAGCAGCCCGGGAACTAGCGGGAGCTACAATGAGCAGTTCTTC. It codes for CASSPGTSGSYNEQFF.

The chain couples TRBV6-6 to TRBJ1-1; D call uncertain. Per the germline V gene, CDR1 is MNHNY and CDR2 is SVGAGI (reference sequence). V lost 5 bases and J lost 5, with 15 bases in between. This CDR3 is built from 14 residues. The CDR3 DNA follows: TGTGCCAGCAGTACCCGAGGTTGGGTGACTGAAGCTTTCTTT. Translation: CASSTRGWVTEAFF.

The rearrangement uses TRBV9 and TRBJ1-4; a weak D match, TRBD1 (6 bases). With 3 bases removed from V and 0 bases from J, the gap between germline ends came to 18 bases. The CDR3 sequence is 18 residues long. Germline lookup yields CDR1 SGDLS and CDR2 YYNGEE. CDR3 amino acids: CASSASGEFRSTNEKLFF. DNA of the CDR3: TGTGCCAGCAGCGCTTCAGGGGAGTTCAGGTCAACTAATGAAAAACTGTTTTTT.

The CDR3 spells CAWSTRVSSGNTIYF. CDR3 bases: TGTGCCTGGAGTACCAGGGTCTCCTCTGGAAACACCATATATTTT. The chain couples TRBV30 to TRBJ1-3; the D gene is possibly TRBD1 (5 bases). The CDR3 consists of 15 residues. V lost 2 bases, J lost 0 bases, and 11 bases lay in between. CDR1 GTSNPN and CDR2 SVGIG come from the germline V gene (reference sequence).

In DNA form, the CDR3 reads TGTGCCAGCAGCTTGGGACTAGCGGGCCGCTACGAGCAGTACTTC. Its translation is CASSLGLAGRYEQYF. The chain uses TRBV5-4 and TRBJ2-7; 10 bases fit TRBD2. Germline V CDR1 and CDR2: SGHNT, YYREEE (reference sequence). CDR3 length: 15 amino acids. V dropped 0 bases and J dropped 3; count of bases not matched to a gene: 3.